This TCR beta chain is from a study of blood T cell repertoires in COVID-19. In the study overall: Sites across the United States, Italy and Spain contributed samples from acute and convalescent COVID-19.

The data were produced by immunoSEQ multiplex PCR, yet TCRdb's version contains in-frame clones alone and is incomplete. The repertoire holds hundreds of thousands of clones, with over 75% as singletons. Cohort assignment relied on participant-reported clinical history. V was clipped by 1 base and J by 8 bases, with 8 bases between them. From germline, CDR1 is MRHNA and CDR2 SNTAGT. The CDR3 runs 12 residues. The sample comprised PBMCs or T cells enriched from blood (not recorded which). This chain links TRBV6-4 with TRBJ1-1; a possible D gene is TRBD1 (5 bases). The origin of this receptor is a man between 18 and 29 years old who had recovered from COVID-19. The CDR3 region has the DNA TGTGCCAGCAGTGACTTGGGGGGAGAAGCTTTCTTT. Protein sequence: CASSDLGGEAFF.